The 24 T cell receptor beta chains below come from one sample, sequenced in a study of blood T cell repertoires in COVID-19. Measured with immunoSEQ multiplex PCR; TCRdb has only the in-frame clones, and not every one. The sample has approximately 150,000 clones; around 89% are singletons. Material for sequencing was peripheral blood. The receptor source for this set is a human donor in a cohort sampled during active COVID-19.

This chain links TRBV7-9 with TRBJ2-1; D ambiguous. CDR1 and CDR2 (germline): SEHNR, FQNEAQ (reference sequence). The CDR3 is made up of 12 amino acids. Trimming took 1 base from V and 8 from J, leaving 6 bases between them. DNA for the CDR3: TGTGCCAGCAGCTTAGTCTCCGATGAGCAGTTCTTC. It is translated as CASSLVSDEQFF. The whole variable domain, remainder taken from reference TRBV7-9 and TRBJ2-1, is DTGVSQNPRHKITKRGQNVTFRCDPISEHNRLYWYRQTLGQGPEFLTYFQNEAQLEKSRLLSDRFSAERPKGSFSTLEIQRTEQGDSAMYLCASSLVSDEQFFGPGTRLTVL.

The V call is TRBV27, the J call TRBJ1-6, with 8 positions matching TRBD1. V was clipped by 8 bases and J by 7 bases; unmatched bases: 10. CDR3 length: 15 amino acids. Looked up from germline, CDR1 is MNHEY and CDR2 is SMNVEV (reference sequence). The CDR3 bases are TGTGCCAGCGCAGAAAGGACAGGGCGGAATTCACCCCTCCACTTT. Its translation: CASAERTGRNSPLHF.

This clone turned up a few times. The chain recombines TRBV7-9 with TRBJ2-7; D is uncertain. V gave up 5 bases and J gave up 1 base, with 9 bases separating them. The CDR3 extends over 13 amino acids. The germline V gene encodes CDR1 SEHNR and CDR2 FQNEAQ (reference sequence). DNA for the CDR3: TGTGCCAGCAGCCAAGCTCCTTCCTACGAGCAGTACTTC. Translating it yields CASSQAPSYEQYF.

This clone was counted a single time. CDR3 bases: TGTGCCAGCAGCCAAGTTACGCGGGGGGGATCCTACAATGAGCAGTTCTTC. Amino acids: CASSQVTRGGSYNEQFF. The V and J genes are TRBV3-1 (or the pseudogene TRBV3-2) and TRBJ2-1; 9 bases fit TRBD2. CDR3 size: 17 residues. Germline CDR1 and CDR2: LGHDT and YNNKEL (reference sequence). The junction had 5 bases not matched to a gene; V was cut back by 1 base and J by 1 base.

This chain uses TRBV7-3 with TRBJ2-3; TRBD1 aligns across 7 bases. Germline V gene lookup returns CDR1 SGHTA and CDR2 FQGTGA. This CDR3 is built from 14 residues. With V trimmed by 5 bases and J by 2 bases, 4 bases remained unmatched. CDR3 nucleotide sequence: TGTGCCAGCAGCCTGGGACAGCACACAGATACGCAGTATTTT. It specifies CASSLGQHTDTQYF. The full variable domain, with the rest looked up from reference TRBV7-3 and TRBJ2-3, is GAGVSQTPSNKVTEKGKYVELRCDPISGHTALYWYRQSLGQGPEFLIYFQGTGAADDSGLPNDRFFAVRPEGSVSTLKIQRTERGDSAVYLCASSLGQHTDTQYFGPGTRLTVL.

The V call is TRBV6-5, the J call TRBJ1-3, with TRBD1 matching over 8 bases. Germline V gene lookup returns CDR1 MNHEY and CDR2 SVGAGI. The CDR3 sequence is 16 residues long. V dropped 4 bases and J dropped 0; count of bases not matched to a gene: 5. The CDR3 DNA is TGTGCCAGCAGTTCAGCAGGGGGCTTCTCTGGAAACACCATATATTTT. This gives the protein CASSSAGGFSGNTIYF.

This clone was counted once. CDR3 sequence reads: CASSRKVAGATDTQYF. The CDR3 region has the DNA TGTGCCAGCAGCAGAAAGGTGGCGGGGGCCACAGATACGCAGTATTTT. The gene calls are TRBV7-2 and TRBJ2-3, with a possible D match to TRBD2 (7 bases). Germline values: CDR1 SGHTA, CDR2 FQGNSA. With 5 bases removed from V and 2 bases from J, the gap between germline ends came to 17 bases. The CDR3 is made up of 16 amino acids.

In this sample, this clone turned up a few times. The chain employs TRBV5-1 and TRBJ2-7, with a possible D match to TRBD1 (6 bases). The CDR3 has 14 residues. Trimming took 4 bases from V and 0 from J, leaving 11 bases between them. From germline, CDR1 is SGHRS and CDR2 YFSETQ. The DNA for the CDR3 is TGCGCCAGCAGCCTAGGACAGAGCTCCTACGAGCAGTACTTC. Residues: CASSLGQSSYEQYF.

This clone was seen only a few times. J is TRBJ1-1 and V is TRBV15; the match to TRBD1 covers 7 bases. The CDR3 runs 13 residues. The germline V gene has CDR1 LNHNV and CDR2 YYDKDF (reference sequence). The J segment lost 1 base and the V segment lost 5 bases, leaving 1 base of the junction unmatched. The DNA for the CDR3 is TGTGCCACCAGCTGGGACAGGAACACTGAAGCTTTCTTT. This translates into CATSWDRNTEAFF.

The rearrangement joins TRBV6-2 or TRBV6-3 to TRBJ1-5; a weak D match, TRBD1 (5 bases). The CDR3 is 14 amino acids. Trimming took 6 bases from V and 4 from J, leaving 13 bases between them. CDR1 is MNHEY and CDR2 is SVGEGT in the germline V gene. The CDR3 loop is CASSRTGGNQPQHF. CDR3 in DNA: TGTGCCAGCAGCCGTACAGGAGGGAATCAGCCCCAGCATTTT.

The gene calls are TRBV5-1 and TRBJ1-3; weak D call: TRBD1 (6 bases). This CDR3 has 15 residues. V lost 0 bases and J lost 3, with 10 bases in between. The germline V gene has CDR1 SGHRS and CDR2 YFSETQ. This CDR3 is CASSLAGTLGNTIYF. The CDR3 nucleotides read TGCGCCAGCAGCTTGGCCGGGACACTTGGAAACACCATATATTTT.

The rearrangement uses TRBV5-4 and TRBJ2-5; 8 bases map to TRBD2. The J segment lost 5 bases and the V segment lost 4 bases, leaving 7 bases of the junction unmatched. Germline CDR1 and CDR2: SGHNT and YYREEE (reference sequence). This CDR3 has 14 residues. CDR3 sequence: CASSAGGARETQYF. DNA for the CDR3: TGTGCCAGCAGCGCCGGGGGGGCCAGGGAGACCCAGTACTTC.

The chain has TRBV12-3 or TRBV12-4 and TRBJ2-3, with D perhaps TRBD1 (6 bases). Trimming shortened V by 7 bases and J by 0 bases, and 8 bases separated the two germline ends. The CDR3 is made up of 13 amino acids. The CDR3 sequence is CASTDRSTDTQYF. The CDR3 bases are TGTGCCAGCACTGACAGGAGCACAGATACGCAGTATTTT.

The chain uses TRBV5-4 and TRBJ1-1; TRBD1 matches at 7 bases. V shed 3 bases and J 1 base; nucleotides not matched to a gene: 6. This CDR3 has 15 amino acids. Germline CDR1 reads SGHNT; CDR2 reads YYREEE (reference sequence). The CDR3 protein is CASSSPTGSNTEAFF. The CDR3 nucleotides read TGTGCCAGCAGCTCCCCGACAGGGTCGAACACTGAAGCTTTCTTT.

This clone was observed a single time. The genes are TRBV12-1 and TRBJ2-1; TRBD1, the D gene given by the table, was not confirmed from the DNA. TRBV12-1 constitutes a pseudogene. CDR3 length: 15 residues. CDR3 loop: CASSFRDIPRDEQFF. The CDR3 nucleotides read TGTGCCAGCAGCTTCCGGGACATTCCACGGGATGAGCAGTTCTTC.

The chain combines TRBV6-5 with TRBJ1-2; possibly TRBD1 for D (5 bases). Germline V CDR1 and CDR2: MNHEY, SVGAGI. The CDR3 spans 14 residues. V gave up 7 bases and J gave up 3 bases, with 15 bases separating them. CDR3 loop: CASTMDNLDYGYTF. CDR3 nucleotide sequence: TGTGCCAGCACCATGGACAATTTAGACTATGGCTACACCTTC.

This clone was picked up a small number of times. This chain links TRBV5-5 with TRBJ1-5; 9 nucleotides match TRBD1. V was pared by 0 bases and J by 6 bases, with 1 base of the junction left unmatched. The CDR3 loop spans 14 amino acids. Germline V gene data show CDR1 as SGHKS and CDR2 as YYEKEE (reference sequence). This CDR3 is CASSLGTGAQPQHF. The CDR3 coding sequence is TGTGCCAGCAGCTTGGGGACAGGGGCTCAGCCCCAGCATTTT.

The chain has TRBV6-2 or TRBV6-3 and TRBJ2-7, with a possible D match to TRBD1 (5 bases). The germline gives CDR1 MNHEY, CDR2 SVGEGT. This CDR3 has 16 residues. V lost 0 bases and J 1 base, leaving 13 bases between the germline ends. CDR3 coding DNA: TGTGCCAGCAGTTACTCGAAAGGCAGGGCGTCCTACGAGCAGTACTTC. Protein: CASSYSKGRASYEQYF.

The chain is built from TRBV7-9 and TRBJ1-2; the D gene is possibly TRBD1 (6 bases). The V end lost 0 bases, the J end lost 1 base, and 9 bases lay between the germline ends. CDR1 and CDR2 (germline): SEHNR, FQNEAQ (reference sequence). The CDR3 consists of 15 residues. The CDR3 loop is CASSLASGDNYGYTF. Written as DNA, the CDR3 is TGTGCCAGCAGCTTAGCTTCAGGGGATAACTATGGCTACACCTTC.

The chain couples TRBV2 to TRBJ2-5; the D gene is possibly TRBD1 (6 bases). V dropped 6 bases and J dropped 4 bases, with 15 bases sitting between them. Germline V gene data show CDR1 as SNHLY and CDR2 as FYNNEI. The CDR3 is 14 residues long. CDR3 residues: CASRTGLRGETQYF. In nucleotides, the CDR3 is TGTGCCAGCAGGACCGGGCTCAGGGGAGAGACCCAGTACTTC.

This sequence joins TRBV19 and TRBJ1-2, with a possible D match to TRBD1 (6 bases). Germline assignment: CDR1 LNHDA and CDR2 SQIVND (reference sequence). Trimming took 4 bases from V and 4 from J, leaving 10 bases between them. The CDR3 sequence is 13 residues long. The DNA for the CDR3 is TGTGCCAGTAGTAATGACAGGCTCTATGGCTACACCTTC. Residues: CASSNDRLYGYTF.

The chain links TRBV6-5 to TRBJ2-5, with TRBD2 matching 12 bases. The V and J ends lost 10 bases and 5 bases, in that order; junction bases with no gene match: 11. Germline V gene sequence: CDR1 MNHEY, CDR2 SVGAGI. The CDR3 has 15 residues. The CDR3, as DNA: TGTGCCACCCGACTAGCGGGGGTGAAGGGGGAGACCCAGTACTTC. It specifies CATRLAGVKGETQYF.

Here the CDR3 reads CASSVHSGGPTYEQYF. The CDR3 DNA reads TGTGCCAGCAGCGTACACAGCGGGGGCCCAACCTACGAGCAGTACTTC. The rearrangement joins TRBV9 to TRBJ2-7, with TRBD2 matching 8 bases. V lost 1 base and J lost 2; bases outside the gene matches: 8. Germline values: CDR1 SGDLS, CDR2 YYNGEE. This CDR3 comprises 16 residues.

This clone came up a few times. This rearrangement joins TRBV7-2 to TRBJ2-1, with D possibly matching TRBD2 (6 bases). The CDR3 is 15 amino acids. CDR1 is SGHTA, CDR2 FQGNSA, per germline. The V end lost 4 bases, the J end lost 5 bases, and 15 bases lay between the germline ends. CDR3 bases: TGTGCCAGCAGCTCCGTGGGAGGAGGGAACAATGAGCAGTTCTTC. Translating it yields CASSSVGGGNNEQFF.